This is a list of T cell receptor beta chains from one sample in a study of CD8+CD57+ T cells in acquired aplastic anemia. TCRdb ran MiXCR on the reads and lists one entry per CDR3 protein. The table has 150,000 to 200,000 distinct CDR3 sequences, around 45% seen once. Sequenced material: sorted CD4+, CD8+, or CD8+CD57+ T cells (not recorded which) from PBMCs. All receptors come from a human donor in good health. Both conserved end residues are part of each CDR3. The order of the fields is D gene, clone size, V gene, J gene, CDR3 protein, CDR3 DNA. D genes are given only for firm matches. Expanded clones get a size class; other rows say once, few or many, or leave the size out.

d_gene: NA; abundance: NA; v_gene: TRBV4-3; j_gene: TRBJ2-7; CDR3aa: CASSQDGWGEQYF; CDR3nt: TGCGCCAGCAGCCAAGACGGGTGGGGCGAGCAGTACTTC
d_gene: TRBD1; abundance: few; v_gene: TRBV27; j_gene: TRBJ2-1; CDR3aa: CASSPRDRGHNEQFF; CDR3nt: TGTGCCAGCAGTCCTCGGGACAGGGGACACAATGAGCAGTTCTTC
d_gene: TRBD2; abundance: many; v_gene: TRBV20-1; j_gene: TRBJ2-4; CDR3aa: CSARSSGVAELTIQYF; CDR3nt: TGCAGTGCTAGATCTAGCGGGGTTGCTGAACTAACTATTCAGTACTTC
d_gene: NA; abundance: NA; v_gene: TRBV4-1; j_gene: TRBJ2-2; CDR3aa: CASSQAGANTGELFF; CDR3nt: TGCGCCAGCAGCCAAGCCGGTGCGAACACCGGGGAGCTGTTTTTT
d_gene: NA; abundance: many; v_gene: TRBV19; j_gene: TRBJ2-1; CDR3aa: CAIKTDYHNEQFF; CDR3nt: TGTGCCATTAAGACAGATTATCACAATGAGCAGTTCTTC
d_gene: TRBD2; abundance: NA; v_gene: TRBV20-1; j_gene: TRBJ2-1; CDR3aa: CSARLAGGPNEQFF; CDR3nt: TGCAGTGCTAGACTAGCGGGAGGGCCGAATGAGCAGTTCTTC
d_gene: TRBD2; abundance: many; v_gene: TRBV6-2/TRBV6-3; j_gene: TRBJ2-1; CDR3aa: CASKPLAGVRHEQFF; CDR3nt: TGTGCCAGCAAGCCCCTAGCGGGAGTTCGCCATGAGCAGTTCTTC
d_gene: NA; abundance: once; v_gene: TRBV7-9; j_gene: TRBJ1-6; CDR3aa: CASSLKGNSPLHF; CDR3nt: TGTGCCAGCAGCTTAAAGGGCAATTCACCCCTCCACTTT
d_gene: TRBD2; abundance: NA; v_gene: TRBV2; j_gene: TRBJ2-3; CDR3aa: CASTPLGRGGSDTQYF; CDR3nt: TGTGCCAGCACCCCCTTGGGGCGGGGGGGATCTGATACGCAGTATTTT
d_gene: NA; abundance: NA; v_gene: TRBV19; j_gene: TRBJ2-7; CDR3aa: CASSLGLGVEQYF; CDR3nt: TGTGCCAGTAGTCTGGGCCTGGGCGTCGAGCAGTACTTC
d_gene: NA; abundance: many; v_gene: TRBV7-2; j_gene: TRBJ1-1; CDR3aa: CASSLASMNTEAFF; CDR3nt: TGTGCCAGCAGCTTAGCGTCCATGAACACTGAAGCTTTCTTT
d_gene: TRBD1; abundance: many; v_gene: TRBV11-3; j_gene: TRBJ1-1; CDR3aa: CASSPLQGMNTEAFF; CDR3nt: TGTGCCAGCAGCCCACTACAGGGGATGAACACTGAAGCTTTCTTT
d_gene: TRBD1; abundance: NA; v_gene: TRBV29-1; j_gene: TRBJ1-5; CDR3aa: CSVRTGTNQPQHF; CDR3nt: TGCAGCGTTCGGACAGGGACGAACCAGCCCCAGCATTTT
d_gene: NA; abundance: NA; v_gene: TRBV20-1; j_gene: TRBJ2-7; CDR3aa: CSASSSDSPQQYF; CDR3nt: TGCAGTGCCAGCTCATCGGACAGTCCACAGCAGTACTTC
d_gene: NA; abundance: few; v_gene: TRBV3-1; j_gene: TRBJ1-1; CDR3aa: CASSTQGGDAEAFF; CDR3nt: TGTGCCAGCAGCACTCAGGGTGGGGACGCTGAAGCTTTCTTT
d_gene: NA; abundance: NA; v_gene: TRBV7-3; j_gene: TRBJ2-1; CDR3aa: CASSLLFSGYDEQFF; CDR3nt: TGTGCCAGCAGCTTATTGTTTTCGGGGTACGATGAGCAGTTCTTC
d_gene: NA; abundance: few; v_gene: TRBV6-5; j_gene: TRBJ1-2; CDR3aa: CASSYAGQSLYGYTF; CDR3nt: TGTGCCAGCAGTTACGCAGGCCAGAGTTTATATGGCTACACCTTC
d_gene: TRBD2; abundance: NA; v_gene: TRBV6-5; j_gene: TRBJ2-3; CDR3aa: CASSYNGRAQDTQYF; CDR3nt: TGTGCCAGCAGTTACAACGGGAGGGCCCAGGATACGCAGTATTTT
d_gene: NA; abundance: many; v_gene: TRBV29-1; j_gene: TRBJ1-1; CDR3aa: CSVEDTENTEAFF; CDR3nt: TGCAGCGTTGAAGACACCGAGAACACTGAAGCTTTCTTT
d_gene: TRBD2; abundance: many; v_gene: TRBV5-1; j_gene: TRBJ2-1; CDR3aa: CASSLQSSGRSEQFF; CDR3nt: TGCGCCAGCAGCTTGCAGTCTAGCGGGAGGAGTGAGCAGTTCTTC
d_gene: TRBD1; abundance: once; v_gene: TRBV15; j_gene: TRBJ2-3; CDR3aa: CATSRADSSGGADTQYF; CDR3nt: TGTGCCACCAGCAGGGCGGACAGTTCAGGGGGCGCAGATACGCAGTATTTT
d_gene: TRBD2; abundance: NA; v_gene: TRBV6-1; j_gene: TRBJ2-5; CDR3aa: CASSETSGSQETQYF; CDR3nt: TGTGCCAGCAGTGAAACTAGCGGGAGCCAAGAGACCCAGTACTTC